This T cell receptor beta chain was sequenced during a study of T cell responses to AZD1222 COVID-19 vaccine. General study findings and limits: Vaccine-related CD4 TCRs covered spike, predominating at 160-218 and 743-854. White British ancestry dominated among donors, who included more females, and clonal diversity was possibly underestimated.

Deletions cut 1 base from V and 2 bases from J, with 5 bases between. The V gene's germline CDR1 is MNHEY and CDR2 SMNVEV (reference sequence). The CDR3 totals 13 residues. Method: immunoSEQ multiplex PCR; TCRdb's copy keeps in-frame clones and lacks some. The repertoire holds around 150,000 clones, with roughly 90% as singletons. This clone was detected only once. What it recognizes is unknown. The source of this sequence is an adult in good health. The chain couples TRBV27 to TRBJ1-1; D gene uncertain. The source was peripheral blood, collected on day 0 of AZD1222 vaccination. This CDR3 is CASSLFRNTEAFF. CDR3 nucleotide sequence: TGTGCCAGCAGTTTATTTCGAAACACTGAAGCTTTCTTT.